The rows below give T cell receptor beta chains drawn from one sample of a study of blood T cell repertoires in COVID-19. Using immunoSEQ multiplex PCR, the repertoire was profiled, and TCRdb retains in-frame clones only, with some absent. This table has roughly 100,000 clones, about 80% appearing once. Sequenced input: peripheral blood. These receptors were collected from a human donor in a cohort sampled during active COVID-19. The CDR3 runs from the conserved cysteine through the conserved F or W. The D gene is left open where the match is weak. Rows may omit the clone size; those that give it use once, few, many or a size class.

clone size: -; D gene: -; J gene: TRBJ1-2; V gene: TRBV7-2; CDR3 protein: CASSSQGTYGYTF; CDR3 DNA: TGTGCCAGCAGCTCGCAGGGTACCTATGGCTACACCTTC
clone size: -; D gene: TRBD2; J gene: TRBJ2-1; V gene: TRBV24-1; CDR3 protein: CATSDRTSGSNEQFF; CDR3 DNA: TGTGCCACCAGTGACCGGACTAGCGGGAGCAATGAGCAGTTCTTC
clone size: -; D gene: TRBD2; J gene: TRBJ2-3; V gene: TRBV7-8; CDR3 protein: CASSLRRGGTDTQYF; CDR3 DNA: TGTGCCAGCAGCTTGCGGCGGGGGGGCACAGATACGCAGTATTTT
clone size: once; D gene: -; J gene: TRBJ1-1; V gene: TRBV5-4; CDR3 protein: CASSIENTEAFF; CDR3 DNA: TGTGCCAGCAGCATAGAGAACACTGAAGCTTTCTTT
clone size: -; D gene: -; J gene: TRBJ1-6; V gene: TRBV7-2; CDR3 protein: CASSPGGVGSPLHF; CDR3 DNA: TGTGCCAGCAGCCCGGGCGGGGTTGGATCACCCCTCCACTTT
clone size: -; D gene: -; J gene: TRBJ2-7; V gene: TRBV10-3; CDR3 protein: CAISVADRSPYEQYF; CDR3 DNA: TGTGCCATCAGTGTAGCGGACAGGAGTCCCTACGAGCAGTACTTC
clone size: -; D gene: -; J gene: TRBJ2-5; V gene: TRBV28; CDR3 protein: CASTTGRRLKTQYF; CDR3 DNA: TGTGCCAGCACCACAGGGAGAAGGTTGAAGACCCAGTACTTC
clone size: -; D gene: TRBD2; J gene: TRBJ2-3; V gene: TRBV7-9; CDR3 protein: CASSLASLAGRDTQYF; CDR3 DNA: TGTGCCAGCAGCTTAGCGTCCCTAGCGGGGCGGGATACGCAGTATTTT
clone size: -; D gene: TRBD2; J gene: TRBJ2-1; V gene: TRBV9; CDR3 protein: CASSVFSGPYNEQFF; CDR3 DNA: TGTGCCAGCAGCGTTTTTAGCGGGCCCTACAATGAGCAGTTCTTC
clone size: -; D gene: TRBD1; J gene: TRBJ1-3; V gene: TRBV28; CDR3 protein: CASRPGQGSGNTIYF; CDR3 DNA: TGTGCCAGCCGGCCGGGACAGGGGTCCGGAAACACCATATATTTT
clone size: -; D gene: -; J gene: TRBJ2-7; V gene: TRBV30; CDR3 protein: CAWSVRWDFGSYEQYF; CDR3 DNA: TGTGCCTGGAGTGTACGATGGGACTTCGGTTCCTACGAGCAGTACTTC
clone size: once; D gene: TRBD1; J gene: TRBJ1-2; V gene: TRBV11-2; CDR3 protein: CASSLGGDRVSGYTF; CDR3 DNA: TGTGCCAGCAGCTTAGGAGGGGACAGGGTATCTGGCTACACCTTC
clone size: -; D gene: -; J gene: TRBJ2-7; V gene: TRBV19; CDR3 protein: CASSISGGQSYEQYF; CDR3 DNA: TGTGCCAGTAGTATTTCTGGCGGACAGTCGTACGAGCAGTACTTC
clone size: few; D gene: -; J gene: TRBJ1-5; V gene: TRBV7-2; CDR3 protein: CASSLGTPHSNQPQHF; CDR3 DNA: TGTGCCAGCAGCTTAGGGACACCTCATAGCAATCAGCCCCAGCATTTT
clone size: -; D gene: TRBD1; J gene: TRBJ1-6; V gene: TRBV9; CDR3 protein: CASSSDRGWNSPLHF; CDR3 DNA: TGTGCCAGCAGCTCAGACAGGGGGTGGAATTCACCCCTCCACTTT
clone size: -; D gene: -; J gene: TRBJ2-2; V gene: TRBV4-3; CDR3 protein: CASSQDFRGSGQNTGELFF; CDR3 DNA: TGCGCCAGCAGCCAAGATTTCAGGGGGAGCGGGCAGAACACCGGGGAGCTGTTTTTT
clone size: -; D gene: TRBD2; J gene: TRBJ2-1; V gene: TRBV24-1; CDR3 protein: CATSDPSGGYNEQFF; CDR3 DNA: TGTGCCACCAGTGATCCTAGCGGCGGATACAATGAGCAGTTCTTC
clone size: -; D gene: TRBD1; J gene: TRBJ1-1; V gene: TRBV5-4; CDR3 protein: CASSGTDRAGRAFF; CDR3 DNA: TGTGCCAGCAGCGGGACGGACAGGGCCGGTCGAGCTTTCTTT